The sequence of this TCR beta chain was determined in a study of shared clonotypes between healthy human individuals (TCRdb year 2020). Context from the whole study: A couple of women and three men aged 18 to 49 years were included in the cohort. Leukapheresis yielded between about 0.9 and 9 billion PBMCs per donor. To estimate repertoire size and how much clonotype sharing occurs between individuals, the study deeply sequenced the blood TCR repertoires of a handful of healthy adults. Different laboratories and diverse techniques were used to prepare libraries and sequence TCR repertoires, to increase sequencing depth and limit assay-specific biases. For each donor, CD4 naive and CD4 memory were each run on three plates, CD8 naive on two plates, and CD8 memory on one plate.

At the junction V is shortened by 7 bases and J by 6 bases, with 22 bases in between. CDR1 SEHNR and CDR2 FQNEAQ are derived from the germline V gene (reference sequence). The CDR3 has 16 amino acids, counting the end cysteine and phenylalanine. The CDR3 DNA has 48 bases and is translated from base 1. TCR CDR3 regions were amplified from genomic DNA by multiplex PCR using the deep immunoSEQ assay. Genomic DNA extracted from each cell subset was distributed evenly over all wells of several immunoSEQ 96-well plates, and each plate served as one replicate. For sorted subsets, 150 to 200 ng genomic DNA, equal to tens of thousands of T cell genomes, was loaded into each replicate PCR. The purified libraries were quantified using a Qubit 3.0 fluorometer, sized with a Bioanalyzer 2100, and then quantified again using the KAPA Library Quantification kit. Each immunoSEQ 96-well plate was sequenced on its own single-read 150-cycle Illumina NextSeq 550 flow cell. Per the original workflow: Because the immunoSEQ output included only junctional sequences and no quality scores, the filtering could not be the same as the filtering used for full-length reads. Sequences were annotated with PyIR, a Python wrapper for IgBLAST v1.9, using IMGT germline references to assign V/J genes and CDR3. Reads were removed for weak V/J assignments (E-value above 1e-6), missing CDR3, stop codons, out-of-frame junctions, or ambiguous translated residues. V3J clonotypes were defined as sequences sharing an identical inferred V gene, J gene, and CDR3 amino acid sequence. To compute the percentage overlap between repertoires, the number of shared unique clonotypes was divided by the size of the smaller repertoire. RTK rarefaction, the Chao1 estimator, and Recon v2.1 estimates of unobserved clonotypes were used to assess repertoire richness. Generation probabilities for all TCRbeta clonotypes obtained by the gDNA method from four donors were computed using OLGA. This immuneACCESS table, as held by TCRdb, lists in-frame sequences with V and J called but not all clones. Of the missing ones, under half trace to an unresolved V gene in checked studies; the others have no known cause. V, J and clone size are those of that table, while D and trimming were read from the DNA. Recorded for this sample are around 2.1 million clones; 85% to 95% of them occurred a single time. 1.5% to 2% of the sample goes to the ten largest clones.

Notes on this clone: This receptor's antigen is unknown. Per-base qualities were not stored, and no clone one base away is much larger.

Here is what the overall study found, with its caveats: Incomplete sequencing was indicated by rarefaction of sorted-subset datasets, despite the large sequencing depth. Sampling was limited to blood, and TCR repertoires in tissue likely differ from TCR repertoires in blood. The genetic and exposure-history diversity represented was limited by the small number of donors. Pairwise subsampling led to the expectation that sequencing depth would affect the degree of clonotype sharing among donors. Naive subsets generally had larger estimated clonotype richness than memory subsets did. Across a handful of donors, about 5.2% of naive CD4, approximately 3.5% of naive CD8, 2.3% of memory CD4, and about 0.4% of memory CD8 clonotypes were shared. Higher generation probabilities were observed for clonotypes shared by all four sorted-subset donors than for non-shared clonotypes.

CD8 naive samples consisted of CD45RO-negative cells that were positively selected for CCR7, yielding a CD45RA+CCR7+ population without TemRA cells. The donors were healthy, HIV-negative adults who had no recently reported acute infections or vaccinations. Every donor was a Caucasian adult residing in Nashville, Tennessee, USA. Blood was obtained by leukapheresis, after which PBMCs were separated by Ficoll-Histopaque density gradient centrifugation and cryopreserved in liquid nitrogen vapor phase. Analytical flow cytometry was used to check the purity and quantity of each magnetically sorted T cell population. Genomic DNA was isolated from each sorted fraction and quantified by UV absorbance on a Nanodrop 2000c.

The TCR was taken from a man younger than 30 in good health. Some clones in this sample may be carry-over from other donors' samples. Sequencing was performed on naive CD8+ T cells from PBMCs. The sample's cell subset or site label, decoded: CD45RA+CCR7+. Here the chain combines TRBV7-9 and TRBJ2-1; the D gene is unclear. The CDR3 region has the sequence CASISQHAPLGNEQFF. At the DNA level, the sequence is TGTGCCAGCATCTCCCAGCACGCACCTCTCGGCAATGAGCAGTTCTTC.